This T cell receptor beta chain was identified in a study of a mutant IDH1 vaccine in newly diagnosed glioma. Notes on the study in general: Researchers report vaccine-induced immune responses in approximately 95% of patients.

Time point noted: week 11, during vaccination. It was 300 ug of mutant IDH1 20-mer peptide that made up each vaccine dose, given with topical imiquimod. New WHO grade 3 or 4 astrocytomas that were IDH1-mutant and ATRX-lost occurred in the donors. Germline V gives CDR1 ENHRY, CDR2 SYGVKD. The CDR3 sequence is 13 residues long. Trimming cost V 9 bases and J 4 bases; bases outside gene matches: 5. Here immunoSEQ multiplex PCR was the method, and the copy in TCRdb shows in-frame clones only, minus some. Seen here are around 20,000 clones, approximately 89% observed once, and the top ten hold roughly 5%. Comment on this clone: The antigen remains unidentified.

This TCR came from a woman aged 40 to 50 with glioma. The material sequenced was PBMCs, taken from a glioma patient whose treatment included an IDH1 peptide vaccine. The chain recombines TRBV10-3 with TRBJ2-1; the match to TRBD2 covers 8 bases. CDR3 amino acids: CAISGTPYNEQFF. The CDR3 nucleotides read TGTGCCATTAGCGGGACCCCTTACAATGAGCAGTTCTTC.